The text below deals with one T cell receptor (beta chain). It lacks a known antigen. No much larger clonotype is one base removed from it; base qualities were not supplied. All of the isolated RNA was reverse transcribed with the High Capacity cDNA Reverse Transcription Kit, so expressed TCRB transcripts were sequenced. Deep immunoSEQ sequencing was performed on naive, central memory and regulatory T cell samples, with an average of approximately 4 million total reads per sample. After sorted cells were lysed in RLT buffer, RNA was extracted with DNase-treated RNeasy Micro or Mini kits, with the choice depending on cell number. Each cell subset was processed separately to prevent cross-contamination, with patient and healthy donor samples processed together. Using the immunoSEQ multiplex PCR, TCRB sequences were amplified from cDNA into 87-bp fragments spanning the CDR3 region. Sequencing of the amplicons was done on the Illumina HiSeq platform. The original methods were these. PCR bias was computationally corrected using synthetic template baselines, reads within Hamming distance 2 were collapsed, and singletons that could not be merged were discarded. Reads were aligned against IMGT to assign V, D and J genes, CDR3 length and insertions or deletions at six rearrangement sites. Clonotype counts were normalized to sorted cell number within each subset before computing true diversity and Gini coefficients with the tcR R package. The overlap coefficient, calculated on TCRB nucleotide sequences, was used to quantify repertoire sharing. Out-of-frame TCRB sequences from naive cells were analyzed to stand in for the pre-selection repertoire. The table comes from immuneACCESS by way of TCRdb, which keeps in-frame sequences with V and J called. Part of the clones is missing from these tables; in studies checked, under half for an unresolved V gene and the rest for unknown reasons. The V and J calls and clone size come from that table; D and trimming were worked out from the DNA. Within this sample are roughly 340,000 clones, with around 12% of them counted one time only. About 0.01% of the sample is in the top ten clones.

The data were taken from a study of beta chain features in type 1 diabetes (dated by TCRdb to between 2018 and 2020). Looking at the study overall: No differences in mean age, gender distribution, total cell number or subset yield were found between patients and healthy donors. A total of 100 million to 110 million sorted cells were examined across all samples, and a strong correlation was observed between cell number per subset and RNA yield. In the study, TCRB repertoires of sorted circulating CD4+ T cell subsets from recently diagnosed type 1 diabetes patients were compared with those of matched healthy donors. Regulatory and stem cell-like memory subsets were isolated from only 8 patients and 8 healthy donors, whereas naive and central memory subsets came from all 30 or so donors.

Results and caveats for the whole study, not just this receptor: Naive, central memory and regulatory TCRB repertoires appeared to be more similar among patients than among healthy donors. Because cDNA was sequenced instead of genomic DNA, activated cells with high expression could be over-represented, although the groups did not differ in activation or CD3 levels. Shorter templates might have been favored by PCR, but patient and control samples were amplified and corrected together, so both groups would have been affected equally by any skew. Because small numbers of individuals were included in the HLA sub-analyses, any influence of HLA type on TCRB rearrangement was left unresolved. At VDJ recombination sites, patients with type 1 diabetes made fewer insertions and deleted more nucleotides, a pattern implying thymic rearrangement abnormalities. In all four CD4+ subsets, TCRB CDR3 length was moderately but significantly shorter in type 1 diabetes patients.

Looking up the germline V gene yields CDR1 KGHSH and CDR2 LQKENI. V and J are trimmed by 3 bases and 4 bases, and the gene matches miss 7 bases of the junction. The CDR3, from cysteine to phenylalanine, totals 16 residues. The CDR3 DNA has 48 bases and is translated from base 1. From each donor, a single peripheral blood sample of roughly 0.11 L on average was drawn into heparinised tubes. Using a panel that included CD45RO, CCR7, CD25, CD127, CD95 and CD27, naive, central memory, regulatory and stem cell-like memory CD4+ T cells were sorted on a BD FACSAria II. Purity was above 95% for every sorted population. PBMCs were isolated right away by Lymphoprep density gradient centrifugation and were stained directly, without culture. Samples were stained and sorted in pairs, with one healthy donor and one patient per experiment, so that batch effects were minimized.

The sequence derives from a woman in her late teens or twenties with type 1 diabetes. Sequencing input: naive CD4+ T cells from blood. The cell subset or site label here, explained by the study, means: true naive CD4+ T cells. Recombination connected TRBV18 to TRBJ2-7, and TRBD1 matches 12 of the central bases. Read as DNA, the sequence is TGTGCCAGCTCACCCTTGCCGGGACAGGGGGCTTACGAGCAGTACTTC. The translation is CASSPLPGQGAYEQYF.